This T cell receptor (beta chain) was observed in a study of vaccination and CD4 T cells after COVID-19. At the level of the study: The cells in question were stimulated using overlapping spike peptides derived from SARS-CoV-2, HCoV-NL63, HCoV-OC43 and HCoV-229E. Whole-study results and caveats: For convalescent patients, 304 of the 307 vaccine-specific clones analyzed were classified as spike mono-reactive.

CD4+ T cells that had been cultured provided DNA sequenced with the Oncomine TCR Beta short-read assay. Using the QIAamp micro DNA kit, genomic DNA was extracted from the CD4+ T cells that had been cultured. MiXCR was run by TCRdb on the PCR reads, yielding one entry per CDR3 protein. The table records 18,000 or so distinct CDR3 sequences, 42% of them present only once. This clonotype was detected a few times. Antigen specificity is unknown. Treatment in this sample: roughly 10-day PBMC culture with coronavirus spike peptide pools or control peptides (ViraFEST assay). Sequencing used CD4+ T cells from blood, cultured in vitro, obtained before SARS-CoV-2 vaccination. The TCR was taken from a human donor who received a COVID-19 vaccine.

The CDR3 loop reads CATSEYRGGKETQYF. The CDR3 DNA reads TGTGCCACCAGTGAGTACAGGGGTGGAAAGGAGACCCAGTACTTC. This rearrangement joins TRBV24-1 to TRBJ2-5, with 7 bases that match TRBD1. CDR3 length equals 15 residues. Losses at the gene ends were 4 bases for V and 5 bases for J; bases not matched to a gene: 9. Germline loops: CDR1 KGHDR, CDR2 SFDVKD.